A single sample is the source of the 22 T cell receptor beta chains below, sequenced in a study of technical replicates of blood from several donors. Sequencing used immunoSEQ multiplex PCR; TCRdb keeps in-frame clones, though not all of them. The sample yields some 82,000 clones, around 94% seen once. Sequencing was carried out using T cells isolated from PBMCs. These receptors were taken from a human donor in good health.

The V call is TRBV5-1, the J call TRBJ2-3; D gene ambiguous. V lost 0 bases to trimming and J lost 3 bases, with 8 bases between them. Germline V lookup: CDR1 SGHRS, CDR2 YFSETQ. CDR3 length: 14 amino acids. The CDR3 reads CASSLEPSTDTQYF. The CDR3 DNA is TGCGCCAGCAGCTTGGAACCTAGTACAGATACGCAGTATTTT.

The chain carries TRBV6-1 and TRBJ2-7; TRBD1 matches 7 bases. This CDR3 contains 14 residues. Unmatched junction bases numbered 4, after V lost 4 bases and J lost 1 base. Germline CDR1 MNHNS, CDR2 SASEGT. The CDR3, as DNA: TGTGCCAGCAGTGGCAACAGGGGATCCTACGAGCAGTACTTC. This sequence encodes CASSGNRGSYEQYF.

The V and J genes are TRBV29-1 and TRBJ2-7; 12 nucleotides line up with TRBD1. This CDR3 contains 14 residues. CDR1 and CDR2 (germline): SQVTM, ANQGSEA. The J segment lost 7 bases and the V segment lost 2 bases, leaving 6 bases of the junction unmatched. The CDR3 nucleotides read TGCAGCGTTGAACCGGGACAGGGGGCTTATGAGCAGTACTTC. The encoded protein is CSVEPGQGAYEQYF.

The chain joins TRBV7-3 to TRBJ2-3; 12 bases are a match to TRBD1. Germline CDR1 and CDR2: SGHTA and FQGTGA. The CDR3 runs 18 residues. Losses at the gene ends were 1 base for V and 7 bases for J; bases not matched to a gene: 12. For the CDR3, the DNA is TGTGCCAGCAGCTTAAGCGTCGGGACAGGGGGCTGGGGGAATACGCAGTATTTT. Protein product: CASSLSVGTGGWGNTQYF.

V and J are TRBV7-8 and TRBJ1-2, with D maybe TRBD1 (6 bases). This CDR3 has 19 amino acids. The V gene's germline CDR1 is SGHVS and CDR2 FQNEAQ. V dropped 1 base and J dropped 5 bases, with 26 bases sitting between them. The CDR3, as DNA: TGTGCCAGCAGCTTAGACAGGGTTATAATGAGTGTTTCAACTTATGGCTACACCTTC. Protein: CASSLDRVIMSVSTYGYTF.

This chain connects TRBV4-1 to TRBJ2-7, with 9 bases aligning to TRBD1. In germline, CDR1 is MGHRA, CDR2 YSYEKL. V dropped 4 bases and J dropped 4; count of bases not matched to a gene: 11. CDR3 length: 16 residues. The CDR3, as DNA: TGCGCCAGCAGCCCTATAATGGACAGGGGTAATTACGAGCAGTACTTC. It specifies CASSPIMDRGNYEQYF.

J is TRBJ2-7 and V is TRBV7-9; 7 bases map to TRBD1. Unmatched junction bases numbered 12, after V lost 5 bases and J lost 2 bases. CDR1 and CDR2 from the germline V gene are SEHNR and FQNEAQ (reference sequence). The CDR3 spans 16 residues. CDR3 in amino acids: CASSIRQGISPYEQYF. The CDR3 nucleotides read TGTGCCAGCAGCATCCGACAGGGAATATCCCCCTACGAGCAGTACTTC. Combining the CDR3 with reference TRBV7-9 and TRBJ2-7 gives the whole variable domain DTGVSQNPRHKITKRGQNVTFRCDPISEHNRLYWYRQTLGQGPEFLTYFQNEAQLEKSRLLSDRFSAERPKGSFSTLEIQRTEQGDSAMYLCASSIRQGISPYEQYFGPGTRLTVT.

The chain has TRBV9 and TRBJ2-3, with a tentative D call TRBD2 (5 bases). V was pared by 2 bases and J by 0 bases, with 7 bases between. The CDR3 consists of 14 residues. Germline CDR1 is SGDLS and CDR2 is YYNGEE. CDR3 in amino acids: CASSVEGSTDTQYF. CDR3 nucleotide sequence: TGTGCCAGCAGCGTTGAGGGCAGCACAGATACGCAGTATTTT.

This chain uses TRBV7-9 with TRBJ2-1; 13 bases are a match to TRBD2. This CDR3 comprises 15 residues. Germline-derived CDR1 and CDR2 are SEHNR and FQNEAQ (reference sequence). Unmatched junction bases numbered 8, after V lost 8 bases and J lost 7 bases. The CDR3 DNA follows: TGTGCCAGCCGGGGGGAGACTAGCGGGAGGAATGAGCAGTTCTTC. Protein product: CASRGETSGRNEQFF.

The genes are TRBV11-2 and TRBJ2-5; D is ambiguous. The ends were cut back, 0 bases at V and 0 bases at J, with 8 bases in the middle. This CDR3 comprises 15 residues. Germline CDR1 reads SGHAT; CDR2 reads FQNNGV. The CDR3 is CASSLDPEYQETQYF. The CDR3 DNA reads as TGTGCCAGCAGCTTAGATCCCGAGTACCAAGAGACCCAGTACTTC.

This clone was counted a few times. This chain's CDR3 is CASSEGGPLTEKLFF. The CDR3 DNA is TGTGCCAGCAGTGAGGGAGGGCCGCTTACTGAAAAACTGTTTTTT. The V gene is TRBV25-1, the J gene TRBJ1-4; D is ambiguous. The V end lost 3 bases, the J end lost 7 bases, and 15 bases lay between the germline ends. The CDR3 runs 15 residues. Germline V gene sequence: CDR1 MGHDK, CDR2 SYGVNS.

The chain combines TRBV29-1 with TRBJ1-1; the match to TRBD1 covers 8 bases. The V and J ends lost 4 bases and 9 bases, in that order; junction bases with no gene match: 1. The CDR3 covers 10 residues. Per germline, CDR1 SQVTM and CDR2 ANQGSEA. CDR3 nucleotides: TGCAGCGTTGGGACAGGGAAAGCTTTCTTT. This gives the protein CSVGTGKAFF.

CDR3 DNA: TGTGCCAGCAGCCAGCGGGGGCCCTACGAGCAGTACTTC. This codes for CASSQRGPYEQYF. The chain is built from TRBV6-1 and TRBJ2-7; TRBD2 matches at 8 bases. The junction had 3 bases not matched to a gene; V was cut back by 6 bases and J by 2 bases. This CDR3 spans 13 amino acids. CDR1 and CDR2 from the germline V gene are MNHNS and SASEGT.

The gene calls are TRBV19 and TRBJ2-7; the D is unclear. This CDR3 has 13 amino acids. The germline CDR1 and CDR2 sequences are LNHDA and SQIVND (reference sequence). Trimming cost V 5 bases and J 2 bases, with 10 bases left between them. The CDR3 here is CASSPKITYEQYF. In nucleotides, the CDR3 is TGTGCCAGTAGTCCTAAAATAACCTACGAGCAGTACTTC.

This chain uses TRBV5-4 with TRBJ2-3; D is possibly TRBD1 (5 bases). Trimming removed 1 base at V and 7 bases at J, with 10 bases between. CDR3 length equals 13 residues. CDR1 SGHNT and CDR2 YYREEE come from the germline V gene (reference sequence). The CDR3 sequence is CASSLYSDNTQYF. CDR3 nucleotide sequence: TGTGCCAGCAGCTTGTATTCGGACAATACGCAGTATTTT.

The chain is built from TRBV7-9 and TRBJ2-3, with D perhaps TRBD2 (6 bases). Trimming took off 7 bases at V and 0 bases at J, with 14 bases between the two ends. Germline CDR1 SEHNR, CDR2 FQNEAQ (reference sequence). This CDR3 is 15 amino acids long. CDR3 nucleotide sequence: TGTGCCAGCACCCCTGGGGGGATTAGCACAGATACGCAGTATTTT. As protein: CASTPGGISTDTQYF.

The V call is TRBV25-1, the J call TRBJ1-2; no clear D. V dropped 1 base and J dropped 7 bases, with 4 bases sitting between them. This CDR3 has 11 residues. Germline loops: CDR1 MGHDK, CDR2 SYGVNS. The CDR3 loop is CASSELVGYTF. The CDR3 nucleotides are TGTGCCAGCAGTGAATTAGTTGGCTACACCTTC.

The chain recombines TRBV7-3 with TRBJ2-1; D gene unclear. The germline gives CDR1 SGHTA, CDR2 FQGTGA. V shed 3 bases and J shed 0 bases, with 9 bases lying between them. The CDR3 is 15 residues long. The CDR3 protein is CASSFGSYSYNEQFF. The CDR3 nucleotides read TGTGCCAGCAGCTTCGGGTCCTACTCCTACAATGAGCAGTTCTTC.

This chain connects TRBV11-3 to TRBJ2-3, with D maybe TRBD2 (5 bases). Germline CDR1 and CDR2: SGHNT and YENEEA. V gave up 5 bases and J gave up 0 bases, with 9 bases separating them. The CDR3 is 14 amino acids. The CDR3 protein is CASSRGTSTDTQYF. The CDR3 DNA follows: TGTGCCAGCAGCCGGGGAACCAGCACAGATACGCAGTATTTT.

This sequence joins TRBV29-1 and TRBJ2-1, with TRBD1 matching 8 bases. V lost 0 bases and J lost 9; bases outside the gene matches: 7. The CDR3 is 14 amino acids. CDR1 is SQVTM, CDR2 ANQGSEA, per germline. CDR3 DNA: TGCAGCGTTGAAGATCCGGACAGGGTCGGTGAGCAGTTCTTC. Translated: CSVEDPDRVGEQFF.

The CDR3 bases are TGCGCCAGCAGCCAAGTAGGATCAGGGGCCTACGAGCAGTACTTC. Translated, it gives CASSQVGSGAYEQYF. The chain couples TRBV4-1 to TRBJ2-7; D might be TRBD1 (6 bases). This CDR3 is built from 15 residues. V was pared by 1 base and J by 2 bases, with 12 bases between. The V gene's germline CDR1 is MGHRA and CDR2 YSYEKL.

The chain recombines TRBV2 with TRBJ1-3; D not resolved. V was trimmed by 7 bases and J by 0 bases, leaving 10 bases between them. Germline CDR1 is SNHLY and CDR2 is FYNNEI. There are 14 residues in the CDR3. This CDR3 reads CASKADFSGNTIYF. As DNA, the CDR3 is TGTGCCAGCAAGGCAGACTTCTCTGGAAACACCATATATTTT.